The 18 T cell receptor beta chains in this list originate from one sample, sequenced in a study of T cell repertoires and HLA-DP antigens. TCRdb's copy holds only in-frame clones and misses some; the assay was immunoSEQ multiplex PCR. The data contain fewer than 95,000 clones, approximately 89% of them singletons. Their specific antigens are unknown. The sample comprised CD4+ T cells from PBMCs. These receptor sequences come from a man between 45 and 60 years old in good health and CMV-seronegative.

V and J are TRBV11-3 and TRBJ2-2; the D is unclear. Germline loops: CDR1 SGHNT, CDR2 YENEEA. This CDR3 has 13 amino acids. The V end was cut by 0 bases, the J end by 4 bases, with 3 bases between. This CDR3 is CASSLDATGELFF. CDR3 in DNA: TGTGCCAGCAGCTTAGACGCCACCGGGGAGCTGTTTTTT.

The chain joins TRBV19 to TRBJ1-1; no firm D call. Trimming cost V 6 bases and J 0 bases, with 14 bases left between them. The CDR3 consists of 15 residues. The germline V gene has CDR1 LNHDA and CDR2 SQIVND (reference sequence). CDR3 DNA sequence: TGTGCCAGTAGCACATCGACACGGCTGAACACTGAAGCTTTCTTT. Its protein is CASSTSTRLNTEAFF.

Remarks on this clone: The sample carries other DNA sequences with the same CDR3. V and J are TRBV28 and TRBJ1-1; D is uncertain. V lost 3 bases to trimming and J lost 5 bases, with 4 bases between them. There are 11 residues in the CDR3. Germline loops: CDR1 MDHEN, CDR2 SYDVKM. The CDR3 loop reads CASSLGTEAFF. The CDR3 coding sequence is TGTGCCAGCAGTTTGGGAACTGAAGCTTTCTTT.

The chain employs TRBV7-2 and TRBJ2-1; 8 bases are a match to TRBD2. V lost 0 bases and J lost 8; bases outside the gene matches: 9. Germline CDR1 and CDR2: SGHTA and FQGNSA. The CDR3 is 16 amino acids. The chain's CDR3 is CASSLAPVAGKHEQFF. In DNA, the CDR3 is TGTGCCAGCAGCTTAGCGCCAGTAGCGGGGAAACATGAGCAGTTCTTC.

The V and J genes are TRBV7-9 and TRBJ1-1, with no clear D. The V end was cut by 0 bases, the J end by 1 base, with 6 bases between. Germline-derived CDR1 and CDR2 are SEHNR and FQNEAQ (reference sequence). The CDR3 is 14 residues long. The DNA of the CDR3 is TGTGCCAGCAGCTTAGCCGGGGAGAACACTGAAGCTTTCTTT. It translates to CASSLAGENTEAFF.

V and J are TRBV11-2 and TRBJ2-6; a possible D gene is TRBD1 (6 bases). The CDR3 contains 18 residues. With 4 bases removed from V and 0 bases from J, the gap between germline ends came to 16 bases. Looked up from germline, CDR1 is SGHAT and CDR2 is FQNNGV. The CDR3 DNA reads TGTGCCAGCAGCTGGTTCAGGGGCAGTCGCTCTGGGGCCAACGTCCTGACTTTC. This translates into CASSWFRGSRSGANVLTF. Looking up the rest from reference TRBV11-2 and TRBJ2-6 gives the full variable domain: EAGVAQSPRYKIIEKRQSVAFWCNPISGHATLYWYQQILGQGPKLLIQFQNNGVVDDSQLPKDRFSAERLKGVDSTLKIQPAKLEDSAVYLCASSWFRGSRSGANVLTFGAGSRLTVL.

The chain combines TRBV19 with TRBJ2-7, with a possible D match to TRBD2 (6 bases). The CDR3 runs to 16 residues. V lost 5 bases, J lost 3 bases, and 20 bases lay in between. CDR1 LNHDA and CDR2 SQIVND come from the germline V gene (reference sequence). The CDR3 coding sequence is TGTGCCAGTAGTGCCCCCGCGGGACCCCCCTTCTACGAGCAGTACTTC. Amino acid sequence: CASSAPAGPPFYEQYF.

This chain joins TRBV18 and TRBJ2-5; D is uncertain. The CDR3 is 14 residues long. Looked up from germline, CDR1 is KGHSH and CDR2 is LQKENI. V was clipped by 8 bases and J by 0 bases, with 13 bases between them. CDR3 bases: TGTGCCAGCACCGAAGGAATCCACCAAGAGACCCAGTACTTC. This gives the protein CASTEGIHQETQYF.

The gene calls are TRBV5-1 and TRBJ1-1; weak D call: TRBD1 (5 bases). CDR3 size: 14 residues. Germline V gene data show CDR1 as SGHRS and CDR2 as YFSETQ. Trimming removed 6 bases from V and 1 base from J, with 13 bases in between. CDR3 DNA: TGCGCCAGCATCCTGGACACCTCGAACACTGAAGCTTTCTTT. This gives the protein CASILDTSNTEAFF.

CDR3 DNA: TGTGCCAGCAGCCTTGGCTACGAGCAGTACTTC. It is translated as CASSLGYEQYF. This chain connects TRBV6-5 to TRBJ2-7; D call uncertain. From germline, CDR1 is MNHEY and CDR2 SVGAGI. V gave up 6 bases and J gave up 3 bases, with 6 bases separating them. This CDR3 region has 11 residues.

The chain has TRBV19 and TRBJ2-7; 9 bases match TRBD2. The CDR3 is made up of 15 amino acids. Losses at the gene ends were 4 bases for V and 3 bases for J; bases not matched to a gene: 7. Germline CDR1 and CDR2: LNHDA and SQIVND (reference sequence). DNA of the CDR3: TGTGCCAGTAGTAAAAGACTAGCGGAGGACTACGAGCAGTACTTC. This encodes CASSKRLAEDYEQYF.

This sequence joins TRBV10-3 and TRBJ2-1; 9 bases line up with TRBD2. V dropped 6 bases and J dropped 0; count of bases not matched to a gene: 6. CDR3 length: 16 residues. CDR1 is ENHRY, CDR2 SYGVKD, per germline. CDR3 region: CAIRPSGTSSYNEQFF. The DNA of the CDR3 is TGTGCCATCAGACCTAGCGGGACGAGCTCCTACAATGAGCAGTTCTTC.

The chain uses TRBV7-2 and TRBJ1-1; D remains unclear. Germline assignment: CDR1 SGHTA and CDR2 FQGNSA. CDR3 length: 14 residues. Deletions cut 7 bases from V and 0 bases from J, with 12 bases between. The CDR3 loop is CASNHGNMNTEAFF. The CDR3 nucleotides are TGTGCCAGCAACCATGGAAACATGAACACTGAAGCTTTCTTT.

This clone was detected only a few times. The chain has TRBV7-9 and TRBJ1-1; D gene ambiguous. Germline V gene lookup returns CDR1 SEHNR and CDR2 FQNEAQ (reference sequence). The V end lost 1 base, the J end lost 1 base, and 7 bases lay between the germline ends. The CDR3 loop spans 14 amino acids. CDR3 loop: CASSLGGPNTEAFF. CDR3 sequence (DNA): TGTGCCAGCAGCTTAGGTGGTCCGAACACTGAAGCTTTCTTT.

This chain connects TRBV29-1 to TRBJ1-2; 8 bases map to TRBD1. This CDR3 has 12 residues. V was pared by 1 base and J by 8 bases, with 3 bases of the junction left unmatched. Germline-derived CDR1 and CDR2 are SQVTM and ANQGSEA. The CDR3 region is CSVEATGGGYTF. CDR3 sequence (DNA): TGCAGCGTTGAAGCTACAGGGGGAGGCTACACCTTC.

The chain couples TRBV4-3 to TRBJ2-1, with 14 bases matching TRBD2. J lost 10 bases, V lost 0 bases, and 2 bases had no gene match. The V gene's germline CDR1 is LGHNA and CDR2 YSLEER. CDR3 size: 15 residues. CDR3 in amino acids: CASSQEGLAGAEQFF. The CDR3 coding sequence is TGCGCCAGCAGCCAAGAGGGACTAGCGGGGGCAGAGCAGTTCTTC.

The V and J genes are TRBV7-2 and TRBJ2-3; 8 nucleotides agree with TRBD2. Losses at the gene ends were 0 bases for V and 5 bases for J; bases not matched to a gene: 16. Germline CDR1 and CDR2: SGHTA and FQGNSA. CDR3 length: 19 residues. The CDR3 sequence: CASSLARWGSGGAVDTQYF. CDR3 nucleotides: TGTGCCAGCAGCTTAGCCCGGTGGGGGAGCGGGGGTGCGGTAGATACGCAGTATTTT.

V usage is TRBV6-6 and J usage is TRBJ1-5; D unresolved. The V gene lost 7 bases and the J gene lost 1 base, with 11 bases spanning the gap. CDR1 is MNHNY and CDR2 is SVGAGI in the germline V gene (reference sequence). This CDR3 is 14 amino acids long. The CDR3 region is CASTLHQSNQPQHF. The CDR3 region has the DNA TGTGCCAGCACCCTACACCAGAGCAATCAGCCCCAGCATTTT.